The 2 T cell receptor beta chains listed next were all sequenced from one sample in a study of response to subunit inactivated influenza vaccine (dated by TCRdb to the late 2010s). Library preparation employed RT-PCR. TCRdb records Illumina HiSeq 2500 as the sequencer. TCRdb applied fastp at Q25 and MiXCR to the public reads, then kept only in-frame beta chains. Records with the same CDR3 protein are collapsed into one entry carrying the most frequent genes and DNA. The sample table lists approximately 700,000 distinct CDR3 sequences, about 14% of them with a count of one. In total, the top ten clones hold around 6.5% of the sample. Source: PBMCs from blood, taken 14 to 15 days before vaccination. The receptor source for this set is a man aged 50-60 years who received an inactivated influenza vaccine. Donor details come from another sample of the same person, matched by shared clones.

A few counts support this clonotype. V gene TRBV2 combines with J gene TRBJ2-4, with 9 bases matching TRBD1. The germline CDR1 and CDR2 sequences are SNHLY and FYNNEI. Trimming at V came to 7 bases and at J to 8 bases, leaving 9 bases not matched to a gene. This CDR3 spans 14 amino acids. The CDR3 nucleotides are TGTGCCAGCACCCTGGACAGGGGAGAGGACATTCAGTACTTC. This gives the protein CASTLDRGEDIQYF.

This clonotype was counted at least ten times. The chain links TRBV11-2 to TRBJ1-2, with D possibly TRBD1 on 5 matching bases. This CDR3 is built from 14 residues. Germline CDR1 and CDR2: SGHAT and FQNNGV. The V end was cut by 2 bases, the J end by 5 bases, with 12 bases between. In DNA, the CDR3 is TGTGCCAGCAGCTTAATCCAGGGCTTGTATGGCTACACCTTC. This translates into CASSLIQGLYGYTF.